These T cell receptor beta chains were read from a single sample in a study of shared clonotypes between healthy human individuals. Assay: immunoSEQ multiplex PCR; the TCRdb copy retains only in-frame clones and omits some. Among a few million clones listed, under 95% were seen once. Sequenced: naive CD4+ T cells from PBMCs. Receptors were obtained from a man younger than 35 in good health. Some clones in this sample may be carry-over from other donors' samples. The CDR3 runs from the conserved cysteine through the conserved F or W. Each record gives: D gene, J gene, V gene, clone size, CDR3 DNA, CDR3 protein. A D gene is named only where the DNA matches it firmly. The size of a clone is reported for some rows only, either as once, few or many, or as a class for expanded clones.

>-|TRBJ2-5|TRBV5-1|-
TGCGCCAGCAGCAGGCTTCAAGAGACCCAGTACTTC
CASSRLQETQYF
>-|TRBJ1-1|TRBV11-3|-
TGTGCCAGCAGCTTACAGATGAACACTGAAGCTTTCTTT
CASSLQMNTEAFF
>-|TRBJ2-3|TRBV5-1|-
TGCGCCAGCAGCTTGGGGCAGCCGGGCACAGATACGCAGTATTTT
CASSLGQPGTDTQYF
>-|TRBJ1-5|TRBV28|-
TGTGCCAGCAGACCTCCGGGGGAGAGCAATCAGCCCCAGCATTTT
CASRPPGESNQPQHF
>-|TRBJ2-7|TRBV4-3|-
TGCGCCAGCAGCCAAGAAGCTCAGTCGCATTACGAGCAGTACTTC
CASSQEAQSHYEQYF
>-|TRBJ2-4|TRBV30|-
TGTGCCTGGAGCCAACAAGGGCTAGCGATGTACTTC
CAWSQQGLAMYF
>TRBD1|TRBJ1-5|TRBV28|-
TGTGCCAGCAGTTCGGGACAGGGAAGGGGTCAGCCCCAGCATTTT
CASSSGQGRGQPQHF
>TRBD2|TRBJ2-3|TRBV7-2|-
TGTGCCAGCAGGATGCCGGGACTAGGAACAGATACGCAGTATTTT
CASRMPGLGTDTQYF
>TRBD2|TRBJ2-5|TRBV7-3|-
TGTGCCAGCAGCATTGGGACTAGCGGGTCCCCGGGGACCCAGTACTTC
CASSIGTSGSPGTQYF
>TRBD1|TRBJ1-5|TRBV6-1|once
TGTGCCAGCAGTGAAGGGACAGGGGGGAGCAATCAGCCCCAGCATTTT
CASSEGTGGSNQPQHF
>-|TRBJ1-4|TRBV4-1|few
TGCGCCAGCAGCCAAGTGACAGCTGAAAAACTGTTTTTT
CASSQVTAEKLFF
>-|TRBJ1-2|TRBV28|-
TGTGCCAGCAGTGTAGGCAGTTATGGCTACACCTTC
CASSVGSYGYTF
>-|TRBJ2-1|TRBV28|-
TGTGCCAGCAGTCTTAAGGACATCTATGTCTTC
CASSLKDIYVF
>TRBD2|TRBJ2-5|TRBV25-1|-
TGTGCCAGCAGTGCTCCGGGACTAGCGAAAGAGACCCAGTACTTC
CASSAPGLAKETQYF
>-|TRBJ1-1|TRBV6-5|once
TGTGCCAGTTACGAGAGGACTGAAGCTTTCTTT
CASYERTEAFF